The clone carrying this T cell receptor (beta chain) has a handful of counts. Its target is not known. These data belong to a study of immune evolution from preneoplasia to lung adenocarcinoma. Sequenced by immunoSEQ multiplex PCR; TCRdb stores in-frame clones only, minus some. The table shows fewer than 50,000 clones, with over 75% occurring only once. H&E slides confirmed each diagnosis, reviewed by two pathologists independently. General study points: From normal lung to invasive adenocarcinoma, top clone frequencies appeared to decrease.

Germline CDR1 is LNHNV and CDR2 is YYDKDF (reference sequence). V lost 1 base, J lost 9 bases, and 16 bases lay in between. The CDR3 totals 15 residues. V and J are TRBV15 and TRBJ1-5; perhaps TRBD1 as D (5 bases). Source material: FFPE invasive lung adenocarcinoma tissue. This sequence was found in a person aged 55 to 69 with lung adenocarcinoma. The CDR3 loop is CATSRVGAGTAPQHF. CDR3 sequence (DNA): TGTGCCACCAGCAGAGTCGGGGCAGGGACTGCGCCCCAGCATTTT.